This passage covers 27 T cell receptor beta chains from one sample sequenced in a study of T cells in Graves' hyperthyroidism and ophthalmopathy (dated by TCRdb to 2018 to 2020). The receptor library was made with multiplex PCR. The run used an Illumina HiSeq 2000. Amplification of TCR beta CDR3 regions was carried out from RNA transcripts. The TCR CDR3 was subjected to a first round of RT-PCR using the HTBI primer set and the Qiagen OneStep RT-PCR kit. The public reads were quality trimmed at Q25 with fastp and then assembled into clones with MiXCR by TCRdb, keeping productive beta chains. Rows merge per CDR3 protein into single entries with the most common DNA and genes. This sample lists about 640,000 distinct CDR3 sequences; around 21% were detected once. The ten largest clonotypes hold approximately 30% of the sample. The source material was blood. Every receptor here comes from a young man with Graves' ophthalmopathy.

Concerning this clonotype: The junction differs from germline at one of its ends, possibly a read error. The chain combines TRBV10-3 with TRBJ2-1; 8 bases are a match to TRBD1. Germline V lookup: CDR1 ENHRY, CDR2 SYGVKD. The CDR3 consists of 15 residues. CDR3 region: CAISEDRAGYNEQFF. In DNA form, the CDR3 reads TGTGCCATCAGCGAGGACAGGGCCGGGTACAATGAGCAATTCTTC.

This clonotype was observed many times. The chain links TRBV12-3 or TRBV12-4 to TRBJ1-5; 8 bases map to TRBD1. With 5 bases clipped from V and 6 bases from J, the junction kept 9 bases outside the gene matches. The CDR3 runs to 15 residues. The chain's CDR3 is CASSGQGTIGQPQHF. CDR3 DNA: TGTGCCAGCAGTGGACAGGGAACGATCGGTCAGCCCCAGCATTTT.

The table lists this clonotype with many counts. V and J are TRBV28 and TRBJ1-2; D is undetermined. Trimming cost V 4 bases and J 5 bases, with 8 bases left between them. The CDR3 extends over 12 amino acids. In germline, CDR1 is MDHEN, CDR2 SYDVKM. The CDR3 reads CASSSPGYGYTF. The CDR3 DNA is TGTGCCAGCAGTTCCCCGGGTTATGGCTACACCTTC.

This clonotype was seen at least ten times. The genes are TRBV11-2 and TRBJ2-7, with 7 positions matching TRBD1. CDR1 and CDR2 from the germline V gene are SGHAT and FQNNGV. The CDR3 totals 14 residues. The V segment lost 4 bases and the J segment 3 bases; nucleotides outside the gene matches: 6. The CDR3 spells CASSSIRGYYEQYF. The CDR3 DNA reads as TGTGCCAGCAGCTCAATCAGGGGGTACTACGAGCAGTACTTC.

This clonotype was seen only a few times. The V and J genes are TRBV4-3 and TRBJ2-5; D is undetermined. CDR1 and CDR2 from the germline V gene are LGHNA and YSLEER. Trimming cost V 0 bases and J 2 bases, with 7 bases left between them. This CDR3 has 14 residues. This CDR3 reads CASSQESRQETQYF. CDR3 coding DNA: TGCGCCAGCAGCCAAGAAAGCAGACAAGAGACCCAGTACTTC.

This clonotype was observed a handful of times. J is TRBJ1-3 and V is TRBV27, with 11 positions matching TRBD1. V was pared by 6 bases and J by 4 bases, with 5 bases of the junction left unmatched. Germline CDR1 reads MNHEY; CDR2 reads SMNVEV (reference sequence). The CDR3 runs 15 residues. The CDR3 sequence: CASRDRGRTGNTIYF. The CDR3 DNA is TGTGCCAGCAGGGACAGGGGGCGCACGGGAAACACCATATATTTT.

The chain links TRBV6-1 to TRBJ2-1; TRBD1 is a possible D gene (5 bases). This CDR3 has 13 amino acids. With 6 bases removed from V and 4 bases from J, the gap between germline ends came to 10 bases. Germline V gene lookup returns CDR1 MNHNS and CDR2 SASEGT. In DNA, the CDR3 is TGTGCCAGCAGACAGGACCAGTACAATGAGCAGTTCTTC. Protein: CASRQDQYNEQFF.

On this clonotype itself: A much larger clone lies one base from this, so it may be a read error. The chain carries TRBV5-6 and TRBJ2-1; D might be TRBD2 (6 bases). Germline V gene sequence: CDR1 SGHDT, CDR2 YYEEEE. This CDR3 has 16 amino acids. DNA for the CDR3: TGTGCCAGCAGCTTTAACGGGAGAAGCCCCTACAATGAGCAGTCCTTC. Translating it yields CASSFNGRSPYNEQSF.

This clonotype occurred once. J is TRBJ1-6 and V is TRBV6-5; D remains ambiguous. Trimming took off 2 bases at V and 8 bases at J, with 7 bases between the two ends. The CDR3 consists of 13 residues. Germline lookup yields CDR1 MNHEY and CDR2 SVGAGI. The CDR3 protein is CASSYDGDSPLHF. CDR3 in DNA: TGTGCCAGCAGTTACGACGGAGATTCACCCCTCCACTTT.

This clonotype was seen a few times. The J gene is TRBJ2-3, the V gene TRBV20-1; no definite D call. Trimming took 1 base from V and 3 from J, leaving 8 bases between them. The CDR3 runs to 13 residues. The germline V gene encodes CDR1 DFQATT and CDR2 SNEGSKA (reference sequence). The CDR3, as DNA: TGCAGTGCTAGAGTGACTGGTACAGATACGCAGTATTTT. This gives the protein CSARVTGTDTQYF.

The DNA for the CDR3 is TGTGCCATCAGTGAGTCGGGCGGAGCTAGCACAGATACGCAGTATTTT. This encodes CAISESGGASTDTQYF. The V and J genes are TRBV10-3 and TRBJ2-3; no reliable D call. V lost 0 bases and J lost 0, with 10 bases in between. The CDR3 runs 16 residues. CDR1 is ENHRY, CDR2 SYGVKD, per germline.

The J gene is TRBJ2-1, the V gene TRBV14; TRBD2 agrees at 11 bases. This CDR3 is built from 16 residues. After removal of 4 bases from V and 6 bases from J, the junction contained 8 bases not matched to a gene. Germline V gene sequence: CDR1 SGHDN, CDR2 FVKESK. The CDR3: CASSLPLAGGPNEQFF. CDR3 DNA sequence: TGTGCCAGCAGCCTTCCGCTAGCGGGAGGTCCCAATGAGCAGTTCTTC.

This chain links TRBV12-3 or TRBV12-4 with TRBJ1-2; D remains unclear. This CDR3 spans 12 amino acids. V was cut by 5 bases and J by 8 bases, with 12 bases left in between. In DNA form, the CDR3 reads TGTGCCAGCAGTCGCCCTACTTGGGGCTACACCTTC. The encoded protein is CASSRPTWGYTF.

This chain uses TRBV7-6 with TRBJ2-3; 10 bases line up with TRBD1. Trimming at V came to 4 bases and at J to 4 bases, leaving 2 bases not matched to a gene. Germline V gene data show CDR1 as SGHVS and CDR2 as FNYEAQ. The CDR3 extends over 14 amino acids. The CDR3 sequence is CASSSGTGADTQYF. DNA of the CDR3: TGTGCCAGCAGCTCCGGGACAGGGGCAGATACGCAGTATTTT.

The chain uses TRBV6-1 and TRBJ2-5; no definite D call. CDR3 length: 17 amino acids. Germline lookup yields CDR1 MNHNS and CDR2 SASEGT. The V gene lost 1 base and the J gene lost 5 bases, with 20 bases spanning the gap. The CDR3 spells CASSEEGRYQHFETQYF. CDR3 DNA sequence: TGTGCCAGCAGTGAAGAGGGCAGGTATCAGCATTTTGAGACCCAGTACTTC.

The V call is TRBV11-2, the J call TRBJ2-7, with TRBD1 identical over 7 bases. J lost 5 bases, V lost 7 bases, and 8 bases had no gene match. The CDR3 extends over 13 amino acids. Looked up from germline, CDR1 is SGHAT and CDR2 is FQNNGV. CDR3 DNA sequence: TGTGCCAGCAATCCGACAGGGAGACACGAGCAGTACTTC. This gives the protein CASNPTGRHEQYF.

This clonotype was seen many times. The J gene is TRBJ1-4, the V gene TRBV5-1, with 7 bases fitting TRBD1. Germline CDR1 is SGHRS and CDR2 is YFSETQ. Trimming at V came to 0 bases and at J to 4 bases, leaving 3 bases not matched to a gene. This CDR3 has 15 residues. The CDR3 sequence: CASSLGGTDNEKLFF. CDR3 sequence (DNA): TGCGCCAGCAGCTTGGGAGGGACAGATAATGAAAAACTGTTTTTT.

The V gene is TRBV28, the J gene TRBJ2-5; 9 positions match TRBD1. V was pared by 7 bases and J by 1 base, with 13 bases of the junction left unmatched. The CDR3 length is 17 residues. The germline V gene encodes CDR1 MDHEN and CDR2 SYDVKM. The CDR3 DNA is TGTGCCAGCAATACAGGGGGCCTGTCCTCAGTCCAAGAGACCCAGTACTTC. Translated, it gives CASNTGGLSSVQETQYF.

This clonotype was seen more than once but under ten times. CDR3 amino acids: CASRQGAVEQYF. CDR3 nucleotide sequence: TGTGCCAGCAGACAGGGGGCTGTCGAGCAGTACTTC. The rearrangement uses TRBV28 and TRBJ2-7, with 9 bases that match TRBD1. The CDR3 totals 12 residues. The J segment lost 6 bases and the V segment lost 6 bases, leaving 3 bases of the junction unmatched. Germline V CDR1 and CDR2: MDHEN, SYDVKM.

This clonotype has ten or more counts. This rearrangement joins TRBV12-3 or TRBV12-4 to TRBJ1-1, with a possible D match to TRBD1 (6 bases). V gave up 9 bases and J gave up 4 bases, with 24 bases separating them. This CDR3 has 16 residues. The CDR3 bases are TGTGCCAGTGGTTCCCGCGAGTACAGGGCGCCCACTGAAGCTTTCTTT. It translates to CASGSREYRAPTEAFF.

V is TRBV20-1 and J is TRBJ2-5, with D possibly being TRBD2 (5 bases). CDR1 and CDR2 from the germline V gene are DFQATT and SNEGSKA (reference sequence). This CDR3 comprises 12 residues. Trimming shortened V by 3 bases and J by 0 bases, and 5 bases separated the two germline ends. CDR3 bases: TGCAGTGCTAGGAGGGACCAAGAGACCCAGTACTTC. Its translation is CSARRDQETQYF.

The chain couples TRBV11-2 to TRBJ2-6, with 11 bases that match TRBD1. The germline CDR1 and CDR2 sequences are SGHAT and FQNNGV. Germline trimming cut 3 bases from V and 5 bases from J; bases unmatched to any gene: 12. This CDR3 is built from 19 residues. The DNA of the CDR3 is TGTGCCAGCAGCTTCAATTCAGGACAGGGGGCGAGCTGGGCCAACGTCCTGACTTTC. This translates into CASSFNSGQGASWANVLTF.

The chain recombines TRBV5-5 with TRBJ2-5; perhaps TRBD1 as D (6 bases). The germline V gene has CDR1 SGHKS and CDR2 YYEKEE (reference sequence). CDR3 length: 13 amino acids. The V end lost 6 bases, the J end lost 8 bases, and 17 bases lay between the germline ends. CDR3 DNA sequence: TGTGCCAGCACCGGACAGACCCTTCGTACCCAGTACTTC. It yields the protein CASTGQTLRTQYF. The full variable domain, completed using reference TRBV5-5 and TRBJ2-5, is DAGVTQSPTHLIKTRGQQVTLRCSPISGHKSVSWYQQVLGQGPQFIFQYYEKEERGRGNFPDRFSARQFPNYSSELNVNALLLGDSALYLCASTGQTLRTQYFGPGTRLLVL.

This clonotype was observed a handful of times. This chain links TRBV11-3 with TRBJ2-1, with 7 bases fitting TRBD2. J was trimmed by 4 bases and V by 4 bases; bases with no gene match: 10. CDR1 and CDR2 from the germline V gene are SGHNT and YENEEA. This CDR3 spans 16 amino acids. The CDR3 sequence is CASSSSPTSAYNEQFF. As DNA, the CDR3 is TGTGCCAGCAGCTCTAGCCCCACTAGCGCGTACAATGAGCAGTTCTTC.

This chain uses TRBV27 with TRBJ2-2; the D is unclear. CDR3 size: 12 residues. Looked up from germline, CDR1 is MNHEY and CDR2 is SMNVEV (reference sequence). Trimming cost V 1 base and J 7 bases, with 4 bases left between them. CDR3: CASSLLRGELFF. CDR3 DNA: TGTGCCAGCAGTTTATTGCGCGGGGAGCTGTTTTTT.

This chain uses TRBV2 with TRBJ2-3; D ambiguous. From germline, CDR1 is SNHLY and CDR2 FYNNEI. The CDR3 is made up of 13 amino acids. V was trimmed by 8 bases and J by 2 bases, leaving 11 bases between them. This CDR3 reads CASYKIDTDTQYF. The CDR3 DNA is TGTGCCAGCTACAAGATAGACACAGATACGCAGTATTTT.

This clonotype was recorded a few times. The chain carries TRBV4-2 and TRBJ2-5; D is unclear. Trimming removed 4 bases at V and 4 bases at J, with 13 bases between. The CDR3 runs 14 residues. CDR1 and CDR2 from the germline V gene are LGHNA and YNFKEQ. The CDR3 nucleotides read TGTGCCAGCAGCCGTGGAAATCTCATAGAGACCCAGTACTTC. Translation gives CASSRGNLIETQYF.